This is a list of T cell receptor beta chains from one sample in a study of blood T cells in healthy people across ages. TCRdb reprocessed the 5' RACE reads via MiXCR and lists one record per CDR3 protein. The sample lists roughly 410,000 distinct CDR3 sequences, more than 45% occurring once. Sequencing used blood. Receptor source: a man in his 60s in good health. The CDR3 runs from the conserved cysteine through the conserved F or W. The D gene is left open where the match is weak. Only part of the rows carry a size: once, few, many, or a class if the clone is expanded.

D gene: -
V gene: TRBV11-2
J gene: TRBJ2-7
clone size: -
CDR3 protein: CASSLVAVSSYEQYF
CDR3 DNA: TGTGCCAGCAGCTTAGTCGCAGTCAGCTCCTACGAGCAGTACTTC

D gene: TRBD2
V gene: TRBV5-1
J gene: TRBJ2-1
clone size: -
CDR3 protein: CASSPRGLAGDEQFF
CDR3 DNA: TGCGCCAGCAGCCCCAGGGGACTAGCGGGGGATGAGCAGTTCTTC

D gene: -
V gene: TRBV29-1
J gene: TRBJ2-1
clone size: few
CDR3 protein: CTTAAGPNEQFF
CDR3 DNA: TGCACCACCGCGGCGGGACCGAATGAGCAGTTCTTC

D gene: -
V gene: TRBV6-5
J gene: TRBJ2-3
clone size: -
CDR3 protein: CASSYATATDTQYF
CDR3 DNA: TGTGCCAGCAGTTACGCTACAGCCACAGATACGCAGTATTTT

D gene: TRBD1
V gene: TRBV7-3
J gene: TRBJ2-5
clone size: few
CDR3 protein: CASRSTGRQTQYF
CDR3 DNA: TGTGCCAGCAGATCGACAGGGCGACAGACCCAGTACTTC

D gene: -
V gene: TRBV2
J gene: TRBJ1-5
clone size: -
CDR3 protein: CASSDVRGDNQPQHF
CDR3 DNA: TGTGCCAGCAGTGACGTCCGGGGGGACAATCAGCCCCAGCATTTT

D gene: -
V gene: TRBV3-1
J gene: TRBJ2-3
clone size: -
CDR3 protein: CASSQDRASADTQYF
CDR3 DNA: TGTGCCAGCAGCCAAGATCGGGCTAGCGCAGATACGCAGTATTTT

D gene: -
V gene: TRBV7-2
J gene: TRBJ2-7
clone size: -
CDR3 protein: CASSLGVALNEQYF
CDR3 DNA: TGTGCCAGCAGCTTAGGAGTAGCGTTGAATGAGCAGTACTTC

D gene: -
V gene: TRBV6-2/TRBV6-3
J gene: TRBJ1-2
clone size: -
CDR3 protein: CASSYAGFGATGEIQGDLYGYTF
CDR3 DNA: TGTGCCAGCAGTTACGCCGGTTTTGGGGCAACCGGTGAGATACAAGGGGACCTCTATGGCTACACCTTC

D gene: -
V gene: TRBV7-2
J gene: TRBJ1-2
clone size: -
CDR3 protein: CASSSITAPYGYTF
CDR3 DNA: TGTGCCAGCAGCTCTATAACAGCCCCCTATGGCTACACCTTC

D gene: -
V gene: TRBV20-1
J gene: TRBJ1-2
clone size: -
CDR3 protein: CSARDGRGVHGYTF
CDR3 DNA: TGCAGTGCTAGAGACGGCAGGGGAGTACATGGCTACACCTTC